The 10 T cell receptor beta chains presented below share a single source sample, sequenced in a study of T cells in Graves' hyperthyroidism and ophthalmopathy. RNA transcripts were the template for amplifying TCR beta CDR3 regions. HTBI primers were employed in a first-round RT-PCR of the TCR CDR3. TCRdb re-called the multiplex PCR reads with MiXCR, one entry per CDR3 protein. The table has about 700,000 distinct CDR3 sequences, 45% seen once; the top ten hold roughly 7.2%. The material sequenced was peripheral blood or thyroid tissue (not recorded which). Receptors were obtained from an adult man with Graves' disease, either hyperthyroidism or ophthalmopathy (not recorded which).

Worth noting for this clonotype: The DNA is omitted, as the CDR3 cannot be located on it reliably, and the CDR3 follows TCRdb's listing. The CDR3: CASSIYLCSAVEQQETQYF. The rearrangement uses TRBV2 and TRBJ2-5; the table's D call TRBD1 went unverified against the DNA. Both ends counted, the CDR3 spans 19 residues. The germline CDR1 and CDR2 sequences are SNHLY and FYNNEI.

This chain uses TRBV5-1 with TRBJ2-2, with D possibly TRBD2 on 5 matching bases. V dropped 0 bases and J dropped 5 bases, with 11 bases sitting between them. This CDR3 contains 15 residues. Germline CDR1 is SGHRS and CDR2 is YFSETQ. The CDR3 nucleotides read TGCGCCAGCAGCTTGGATGGTCCGGGAACCGGGGAGCTGTTTTTT. This codes for CASSLDGPGTGELFF.

This sequence joins TRBV7-2 and TRBJ1-1, with D perhaps TRBD1 (5 bases). This CDR3 region has 15 residues. Trimming cost V 5 bases and J 7 bases, with 20 bases left between them. Germline V gene sequence: CDR1 SGHTA, CDR2 FQGNSA. Here the CDR3 reads CASSTGTFGWSEAFF. For the CDR3, the DNA is TGTGCCAGCAGCACTGGGACGTTTGGGTGGAGTGAAGCTTTCTTT.

The chain's CDR3 is CASSLGFGESGNTIYF. CDR3 nucleotides: TGCGCCAGCAGCTTGGGCTTTGGGGAATCTGGAAACACCATATATTTT. This sequence joins TRBV5-1 and TRBJ1-3; D call uncertain. V lost 0 bases and J lost 1, with 11 bases in between. Germline lookup yields CDR1 SGHRS and CDR2 YFSETQ. The CDR3 has 16 amino acids. The full variable domain, in which reference TRBV5-1 and TRBJ1-3 provide the parts outside the CDR3, is KAGVTQTPRYLIKTRGQQVTLSCSPISGHRSVSWYQQTPGQGLQFLFEYFSETQRNKGNFPGRFSGRQFSNSRSEMNVSTLELGDSALYLCASSLGFGESGNTIYFGEGSWLTVV.

As regards this clonotype: Sequence at one end of the junction differs from germline and may be a read error. This chain joins TRBV7-2 and TRBJ2-5; D is unclear. Germline CDR1 and CDR2: SGHTA and FQGNSA. The CDR3 has 15 amino acids. The CDR3 is CASSQLGSPQETQYF. CDR3 in DNA: TGCGCCAGCAGCCAGCTCGGGTCTCCCCAAGAGACCCAGTACTTC.

The rearrangement uses TRBV25-1 and TRBJ1-6, with 7 bases identical to TRBD1. V was pared by 5 bases and J by 7 bases, with 11 bases of the junction left unmatched. Germline V gives CDR1 MGHDK, CDR2 SYGVNS. This CDR3 spans 16 amino acids. CDR3 amino acids: CASSTEQGLRNSPLHF. CDR3 bases: TGTGCCAGCAGTACCGAACAGGGGCTGAGAAATTCACCCCTCCACTTT.

This clonotype was counted ten times or more. The chain joins TRBV24-1 to TRBJ1-1; 7 nucleotides match TRBD1. Germline V CDR1 and CDR2: KGHDR, SFDVKD. V lost 5 bases and J lost 5; bases outside the gene matches: 4. The CDR3 covers 13 residues. The CDR3: CATSAGGGTEAFF. In nucleotides, the CDR3 is TGTGCCACCAGTGCAGGGGGTGGGACTGAAGCTTTCTTT.

V gene TRBV20-1 combines with J gene TRBJ2-7, with D uncertain. Germline lookup yields CDR1 DFQATT and CDR2 SNEGSKA (reference sequence). With 3 bases removed from V and 0 bases from J, the gap between germline ends came to 21 bases. This CDR3 spans 17 amino acids. CDR3 nucleotide sequence: TGCAGTGCTAGCGACCTAAGTCCGTCAGGCGTCTCCTACGAGCAGTACTTC. Its translation: CSASDLSPSGVSYEQYF.

This clonotype was seen only a few times. V usage is TRBV19 and J usage is TRBJ1-1; perhaps TRBD1 as D (6 bases). Per germline, CDR1 LNHDA and CDR2 SQIVND (reference sequence). The length of the CDR3 is 14 residues. Trimming pared 7 bases from V and 2 bases from J, leaving 14 bases between. The CDR3 here is CASNPTGFNTEAFF. DNA for the CDR3: TGTGCCAGTAACCCTACAGGGTTTAACACTGAAGCTTTCTTT.

The genes are TRBV28 and TRBJ1-6; TRBD1 is a possible D gene (5 bases). CDR3 length equals 14 residues. Trimming shortened V by 4 bases and J by 10 bases, and 14 bases separated the two germline ends. CDR1 and CDR2 from the germline V gene are MDHEN and SYDVKM. CDR3 region: CASSSGGTDSPLHF. CDR3 DNA sequence: TGTGCCAGCAGTTCTGGGGGTACCGACTCACCCCTCCACTTT.